A single sample is the source of the 27 T cell receptor beta chains below, sequenced in a study of beta chain features in type 1 diabetes. Every isolated RNA sample was fully reverse transcribed, so sequencing captured expressed TCRB transcripts. The table came from immunoSEQ multiplex PCR; TCRdb's copy has only in-frame clones and leaves some out. The sample yields 110,000 to 150,000 clones, around a tenth seen once. The sample comprised central memory CD4+ T cells from blood. The source is a woman aged 40-49 years in good health.

The chain joins TRBV2 to TRBJ2-1, with D perhaps TRBD2 (5 bases). CDR1 is SNHLY and CDR2 is FYNNEI in the germline V gene. Trimming removed 5 bases at V and 13 bases at J, with 15 bases between. This CDR3 spans 12 amino acids. The CDR3 region has the DNA TGTGCCAGCAGTCCCCAAGAGAGGGTCCAGTTCTTC. The encoded protein is CASSPQERVQFF.

This chain uses TRBV5-4 with TRBJ2-7, with D possibly TRBD1 on 5 matching bases. This CDR3 comprises 15 residues. Germline assignment: CDR1 SGHNT and CDR2 YYREEE (reference sequence). The germline V and J ends were trimmed by 1 base and 6 bases, with 17 bases remaining between them. The CDR3, as DNA: TGTGCCAGCAGCTTGCCCACCGCCATGACAGCCGAGCAGTACTTC. Amino acid sequence: CASSLPTAMTAEQYF.

This clone appeared a few times. This chain joins TRBV11-3 and TRBJ2-2; TRBD1 matches 7 bases. Unmatched junction bases numbered 12, after V lost 5 bases and J lost 3 bases. The CDR3 consists of 17 residues. In germline, CDR1 is SGHNT, CDR2 YENEEA. CDR3 protein: CASSPLGTVPDTGELFF. In DNA, the CDR3 is TGTGCCAGCAGCCCGCTCGGGACAGTCCCTGACACCGGGGAGCTGTTTTTT.

This rearrangement joins TRBV7-8 to TRBJ1-1; the match to TRBD1 covers 8 bases. The CDR3 consists of 19 residues. V trimming: 0 bases; J trimming: 4 bases; junction bases outside the gene matches: 16. Germline CDR1 is SGHVS and CDR2 is FQNEAQ. In nucleotides, the CDR3 is TGTGCCAGCAGCTTAGCGAAACCCGGGACAGGCGCCGTTTCCACTGAAGCTTTCTTT. Its translation: CASSLAKPGTGAVSTEAFF.

J is TRBJ1-5 and V is TRBV27; D is unclear. The germline V gene has CDR1 MNHEY and CDR2 SMNVEV (reference sequence). The CDR3 loop spans 15 amino acids. Trimming shortened V by 3 bases and J by 4 bases, and 13 bases separated the two germline ends. CDR3 in DNA: TGTGCCAGCAGTTTCCTCGGGGATGCAAATCAGCCCCAGCATTTT. Its translation is CASSFLGDANQPQHF.

This clone appeared a few times. The rearrangement links TRBV9 to TRBJ2-5, with 16 bases fitting TRBD2. From germline, CDR1 is SGDLS and CDR2 YYNGEE. J was trimmed by 5 bases and V by 2 bases; bases with no gene match: 3. The CDR3 loop spans 16 amino acids. The CDR3 DNA is TGTGCCAGCAGCGTGGGGACTAGCGGGGGGGTCGAGACCCAGTACTTC. Its protein is CASSVGTSGGVETQYF.

In this sample, this clone turned up many times. The rearrangement uses TRBV7-9 and TRBJ1-1; D gene uncertain. CDR1 is SEHNR and CDR2 is FQNEAQ in the germline V gene (reference sequence). CDR3 length: 14 amino acids. Trimming removed 5 bases from V and 1 base from J, with 11 bases in between. In DNA, the CDR3 is TGTGCCAGCAGCCCACTTCGGGAGAACACTGAAGCTTTCTTT. Translation: CASSPLRENTEAFF.

This clone was counted between two and nine times. The V gene is TRBV5-4, the J gene TRBJ2-5; D gene uncertain. This CDR3 comprises 12 residues. Germline lookup yields CDR1 SGHNT and CDR2 YYREEE (reference sequence). Trimming pared 1 base from V and 4 bases from J, leaving 5 bases between. CDR3 sequence (DNA): TGTGCCAGCAGCTTGATTCGAGAGACCCAGTACTTC. Its protein is CASSLIRETQYF. The complete variable domain, with remaining parts taken from reference TRBV5-4 and TRBJ2-5, reads ETGVTQSPTHLIKTRGQQVTLRCSSQSGHNTVSWYQQALGQGPQFIFQYYREEENGRGNFPPRFSGLQFPNYSSELNVNALELDDSALYLCASSLIRETQYFGPGTRLLVL.

The chain carries TRBV5-4 and TRBJ2-5; 9 bases fit TRBD2. Trimming at V came to 3 bases and at J to 4 bases, leaving 10 bases not matched to a gene. CDR1 and CDR2 (germline): SGHNT, YYREEE (reference sequence). The CDR3 sequence is 16 residues long. DNA of the CDR3: TGTGCCAGCAGCTCCCGGGAGCGGGGGGCAGCAGAGACCCAGTACTTC. Translating it yields CASSSRERGAAETQYF.

This chain uses TRBV5-1 with TRBJ2-2; 10 bases map to TRBD2. The CDR3 extends over 16 amino acids. V was pared by 1 base and J by 4 bases, with 4 bases of the junction left unmatched. Germline V lookup: CDR1 SGHRS, CDR2 YFSETQ. The CDR3 region is CASSLLAGATTGELFF. The CDR3 DNA is TGCGCCAGCAGCTTGCTAGCGGGGGCGACCACCGGGGAGCTGTTTTTT.

This clone has just a few counts. The chain uses TRBV6-6 and TRBJ1-2, with unresolved D. The germline V gene has CDR1 MNHNY and CDR2 SVGAGI (reference sequence). V lost 5 bases to trimming and J lost 2 bases, with 6 bases between them. This CDR3 has 12 residues. The CDR3 reads CASSPNNYGYTF. The DNA for the CDR3 is TGTGCCAGCAGTCCTAACAACTATGGCTACACCTTC.

V usage is TRBV2 and J usage is TRBJ1-4, with 7 bases matching TRBD1. Germline CDR1 and CDR2: SNHLY and FYNNEI. Losses at the gene ends were 5 bases for V and 7 bases for J; bases not matched to a gene: 4. There are 13 residues in the CDR3. Here the CDR3 reads CASSLGTAEKLFF. The CDR3, as DNA: TGTGCCAGCAGTCTCGGGACAGCTGAAAAACTGTTTTTT.

This clone was recorded a few times. V usage is TRBV5-6 and J usage is TRBJ2-3, with 8 positions matching TRBD2. The CDR3 loop spans 16 amino acids. Germline CDR1 and CDR2: SGHDT and YYEEEE. Unmatched junction bases numbered 8, after V lost 0 bases and J lost 5 bases. The CDR3 nucleotides are TGTGCCAGCAGCTTGGCGGGGGGGCTACTTAAAGATACGCAGTATTTT. Amino acids: CASSLAGGLLKDTQYF.

This clone was counted only a few times. DNA for the CDR3: TGTGCCAGCAGCTTAGTTGTGACTAGCGGGGAGTACACAGATACGCAGTATTTT. Amino acids: CASSLVVTSGEYTDTQYF. The rearrangement links TRBV11-2 to TRBJ2-3; 11 bases are shared with TRBD2. The CDR3 consists of 18 residues. V dropped 1 base and J dropped 2; count of bases not matched to a gene: 8. Germline CDR1 SGHAT, CDR2 FQNNGV.

The chain joins TRBV5-4 to TRBJ2-5; a possible D gene is TRBD1 (6 bases). The CDR3 loop spans 14 amino acids. Deletions cut 3 bases from V and 4 bases from J, with 13 bases between. Per the germline V gene, CDR1 is SGHNT and CDR2 is YYREEE (reference sequence). CDR3 nucleotides: TGTGCCAGCAGCTCCAGGGGTTTTGGAGAGACCCAGTACTTC. Its protein product is CASSSRGFGETQYF.

The V gene is TRBV7-8, the J gene TRBJ2-3, with 7 bases lining up with TRBD2. V dropped 1 base and J dropped 1; count of bases not matched to a gene: 5. The germline CDR1 and CDR2 sequences are SGHVS and FQNEAQ. The CDR3 has 16 amino acids. The CDR3 DNA is TGTGCCAGCAGCTTAGTCGGACTAGGGGGCACAGATACGCAGTATTTT. Protein: CASSLVGLGGTDTQYF.

This clone was recorded many times. The V and J genes are TRBV7-2 and TRBJ2-3; 7 bases are shared with TRBD1. In germline, CDR1 is SGHTA, CDR2 FQGNSA. The trim removed 4 bases at V and 0 bases at J, leaving 1 base unmatched. This CDR3 contains 14 residues. CDR3 nucleotides: TGTGCCAGCAGCTCGGGACAGAGCACAGATACGCAGTATTTT. Amino acids: CASSSGQSTDTQYF.

This clone has only a few counts. The J gene is TRBJ2-2, the V gene TRBV6-5; D unresolved. The CDR3 covers 12 residues. Trimming pared 5 bases from V and 6 bases from J, leaving 7 bases between. Germline V gene data show CDR1 as MNHEY and CDR2 as SVGAGI. The CDR3 is CASSPEPGELFF. The DNA of the CDR3 is TGTGCCAGCAGTCCGGAGCCCGGGGAGCTGTTTTTT.

This clone was counted between two and nine times. This sequence joins TRBV5-1 and TRBJ2-3; D is possibly TRBD2 (6 bases). The CDR3 totals 14 residues. Germline CDR1 and CDR2: SGHRS and YFSETQ. The germline V and J ends were trimmed by 4 bases and 1 base, with 10 bases remaining between them. CDR3 sequence (DNA): TGCGCCAGCAGCCGGCCGGGGGGCACAGATACGCAGTATTTT. This encodes CASSRPGGTDTQYF. The full variable domain, with the rest looked up from reference TRBV5-1 and TRBJ2-3, is KAGVTQTPRYLIKTRGQQVTLSCSPISGHRSVSWYQQTPGQGLQFLFEYFSETQRNKGNFPGRFSGRQFSNSRSEMNVSTLELGDSALYLCASSRPGGTDTQYFGPGTRLTVL.

The gene calls are TRBV6-6 and TRBJ1-2; D gene ambiguous. Germline-derived CDR1 and CDR2 are MNHNY and SVGAGI (reference sequence). CDR3 length: 14 residues. Trimming left V 3 bases short and J 4 bases short, with 12 bases between. The CDR3 DNA is TGTGCCAGCAGTTATCCCGGGGAGTCCTATGGCTACACCTTC. It yields the protein CASSYPGESYGYTF.

CDR3 DNA: TGTGCCAGCAGCGCCGGACTCAGATTGAACACTGAAGCTTTCTTT. It translates to CASSAGLRLNTEAFF. J is TRBJ1-1 and V is TRBV7-8; D not certain. Between the trimmed V and J ends, which lost 5 bases and 0 bases, there was a span of 13 bases. This CDR3 has 15 amino acids. Germline CDR1 SGHVS, CDR2 FQNEAQ. Complete variable domain (other parts from reference TRBV7-8 and TRBJ1-1): GAGVSQSPRYKVAKRGQDVALRCDPISGHVSLFWYQQALGQGPEFLTYFQNEAQLDKSGLPSDRFFAERPEGSVSTLKIQRTQQEDSAVYLCASSAGLRLNTEAFFGQGTRLTVV.

The chain carries TRBV5-1 and TRBJ2-3; 11 nucleotides agree with TRBD2. Germline CDR1 and CDR2: SGHRS and YFSETQ. The CDR3 totals 17 residues. V was clipped by 3 bases and J by 2 bases; unmatched bases: 8. Written as DNA, the CDR3 is TGCGCCAGCAGCTCCTACGGGACTAGCGGAATCACAGATACGCAGTATTTT. Its translation: CASSSYGTSGITDTQYF.

The genes are TRBV14 and TRBJ2-7; no firm D call. The V gene lost 4 bases and the J gene lost 3 bases, with 7 bases spanning the gap. Germline CDR1 SGHDN, CDR2 FVKESK. This CDR3 contains 12 residues. CDR3 region: CASSLGHYEQYF. The CDR3 nucleotides are TGTGCCAGCAGCCTGGGCCACTACGAGCAGTACTTC.

In its sample, this clone was seen a few times. The genes are TRBV11-2 and TRBJ2-1, with D maybe TRBD2 (7 bases). CDR1 is SGHAT, CDR2 FQNNGV, per germline. This CDR3 has 15 amino acids. The germline V and J ends were trimmed by 5 bases and 2 bases, with 13 bases remaining between them. The CDR3 bases are TGTGCCAGCAGCCTGGGGAGGGACACCTACAATGAGCAGTTCTTC. Its translation: CASSLGRDTYNEQFF. The whole variable domain, remainder taken from reference TRBV11-2 and TRBJ2-1, is EAGVAQSPRYKIIEKRQSVAFWCNPISGHATLYWYQQILGQGPKLLIQFQNNGVVDDSQLPKDRFSAERLKGVDSTLKIQPAKLEDSAVYLCASSLGRDTYNEQFFGPGTRLTVL.

This clone was counted a few times. The chain carries TRBV11-3 and TRBJ1-1; 7 bases match TRBD1. The germline CDR1 and CDR2 sequences are SGHNT and YENEEA. CDR3 length: 17 residues. The ends lost 5 bases at V and 6 bases at J; junction bases unmatched: 18. DNA of the CDR3: TGTGCCAGCAGCCTACAACAGGGGTTCGGAAGAAGGGCTGAAGCTTTCTTT. Translated, it gives CASSLQQGFGRRAEAFF.

The rearrangement joins TRBV6-5 to TRBJ2-7; TRBD1 matches at 8 bases. The CDR3 runs 13 residues. Germline CDR1 reads MNHEY; CDR2 reads SVGAGI. V lost 4 bases, J lost 5 bases, and 4 bases stayed unmatched. The CDR3, as DNA: TGTGCCAGCAGTTTTGACAGGGGTAACGAGCAGTACTTC. Residues: CASSFDRGNEQYF.

There are a few counts of this clone. The V and J genes are TRBV29-1 and TRBJ1-1; D is unresolved. Germline-derived CDR1 and CDR2 are SQVTM and ANQGSEA. The CDR3 is 11 amino acids. Trimming stripped 4 bases from V and 4 bases from J, with 7 bases between. CDR3 bases: TGCAGCGTTGCTGATAGCACTGAAGCTTTCTTT. Translation: CSVADSTEAFF.